These 14 T cell receptor beta chains were sequenced from one sample in a study of T cell responses to AZD1222 COVID-19 vaccine. Libraries were prepared by immunoSEQ multiplex PCR; TCRdb keeps only in-frame clonotypes and omits some of them. Of 150,000 to 200,000 clones listed, 90% are singletons. Material: peripheral blood, obtained on day 0 of AZD1222 vaccination. These receptor sequences come from an adult in good health.

The V and J genes are TRBV4-1 and TRBJ1-5; D is uncertain. Per germline, CDR1 MGHRA and CDR2 YSYEKL. V lost 1 base and J 3 bases, leaving 10 bases between the germline ends. This CDR3 is 15 amino acids long. This CDR3 reads CASSQGDRDNQPQHF. CDR3 nucleotide sequence: TGCGCCAGCAGCCAAGGGGATAGGGACAATCAGCCCCAGCATTTT.

This sequence joins TRBV5-8 and TRBJ1-5, with 10 positions matching TRBD1. There are 18 residues in the CDR3. V lost 3 bases to trimming and J lost 0 bases; unmatched junction nucleotides: 9. CDR1 is SGHTS, CDR2 YDEGEE, per germline. As DNA, the CDR3 is TGTGCCAGCAGCTGGGGACAGGGGACTCTTACTAGCAATCAGCCCCAGCATTTT. This translates into CASSWGQGTLTSNQPQHF. Using reference TRBV5-8 and TRBJ1-5 for the parts outside the CDR3, the full variable domain is EAGVTQSPTHLIKTRGQQATLRCSPISGHTSVYWYQQALGLGLQFLLWYDEGEERNRGNFPPRFSGRQFPNYSSELNVNALELEDSALYLCASSWGQGTLTSNQPQHFGDGTRLSIL.

This clone was observed a single time. The chain links TRBV6-5 to TRBJ1-5; D is uncertain. The CDR3 runs to 13 residues. The ends were cut back, 6 bases at V and 0 bases at J, with 6 bases in the middle. Germline V gene data show CDR1 as MNHEY and CDR2 as SVGAGI. The CDR3 region has the DNA TGTGCCAGCAGACTAGATAGCAATCAGCCCCAGCATTTT. The encoded protein is CASRLDSNQPQHF.

This clone was counted only a few times. Here the CDR3 reads CASSAPGQGLTDTQYF. The CDR3 coding sequence is TGTGCCAGCAGCGCACCGGGACAGGGGCTTACAGATACGCAGTATTTT. The rearrangement uses TRBV9 and TRBJ2-3; TRBD1 matches at 10 bases. The CDR3 extends over 16 amino acids. After removal of 3 bases from V and 3 bases from J, the junction contained 7 bases not matched to a gene. Germline CDR1 is SGDLS and CDR2 is YYNGEE.

The chain has TRBV7-3 and TRBJ2-1; D is undetermined. V was cut by 5 bases and J by 12 bases, with 8 bases left in between. The CDR3 contains 10 residues. CDR1 and CDR2 (germline): SGHTA, FQGTGA. CDR3 sequence reads: CASSPLGQFF. The CDR3 region has the DNA TGTGCCAGCAGCCCATTGGGGCAGTTCTTC.

The chain links TRBV5-1 to TRBJ1-6, with 7 bases matching TRBD1. In germline, CDR1 is SGHRS, CDR2 YFSETQ. The J segment lost 5 bases and the V segment lost 6 bases, leaving 8 bases of the junction unmatched. The CDR3 covers 15 residues. This CDR3 reads CASTPGTADNSPLHF. In DNA form, the CDR3 reads TGCGCCAGCACCCCCGGGACAGCGGATAATTCACCCCTCCACTTT.

The chain recombines TRBV30 with TRBJ1-1; the D is unclear. The V gene's germline CDR1 is GTSNPN and CDR2 SVGIG (reference sequence). V lost 0 bases, J lost 1 base, and 15 bases lay in between. CDR3 size: 16 residues. CDR3 region: CAWSVRVVGENTEAFF. CDR3 DNA sequence: TGTGCCTGGAGTGTACGTGTGGTGGGAGAGAACACTGAAGCTTTCTTT.

The V gene is TRBV7-2, the J gene TRBJ1-2; maybe TRBD1 (5 bases). V was pared by 5 bases and J by 8 bases, with 18 bases between. The CDR3 has 14 amino acids. The germline V gene has CDR1 SGHTA and CDR2 FQGNSA. The CDR3 region is CASSQARQGGGYTF. For the CDR3, the DNA is TGTGCCAGCAGCCAAGCGCGGCAGGGCGGCGGCTACACCTTC.

The genes are TRBV6-2 or TRBV6-3 and TRBJ1-5; 7 positions agree with TRBD1. The V gene end was trimmed by 0 bases and the J gene end by 6 bases; junction bases not matched to a gene: 8. The CDR3 has 16 residues. CDR1 and CDR2 from the germline V gene are MNHEY and SVGEGT. The CDR3 DNA reads TGTGCCAGCAGTTACTCGGGGGGCAGGGGGTTTCAGCCCCAGCATTTT. Translated: CASSYSGGRGFQPQHF.

The chain uses TRBV2 and TRBJ1-1; D is undetermined. V lost 5 bases to trimming and J lost 0 bases, with 7 bases between them. This CDR3 has 13 residues. The germline V gene has CDR1 SNHLY and CDR2 FYNNEI. The DNA of the CDR3 is TGTGCCAGCAGTACCCTGATGAACACTGAAGCTTTCTTT. Its translation is CASSTLMNTEAFF. The complete variable domain, with remaining parts taken from reference TRBV2 and TRBJ1-1, reads EPEVTQTPSHQVTQMGQEVILRCVPISNHLYFYWYRQILGQKVEFLVSFYNNEISEKSEIFDDQFSVERPDGSNFTLKIRSTKLEDSAMYFCASSTLMNTEAFFGQGTRLTVV.

The count of this clone is one. The chain is built from TRBV19 and TRBJ1-2, with a possible D match to TRBD1 (6 bases). Trimming removed 3 bases at V and 7 bases at J, with 12 bases between. The CDR3 is 13 residues long. The germline V gene has CDR1 LNHDA and CDR2 SQIVND (reference sequence). In DNA form, the CDR3 reads TGTGCCAGTAGTATTTCGGGGGCAGGTGGCTACACCTTC. Protein product: CASSISGAGGYTF.

CDR3 sequence reads: CAWTPLSGNEKLFF. In DNA, the CDR3 is TGTGCCTGGACCCCTCTGTCAGGAAACGAAAAACTGTTTTTT. The chain is built from TRBV30 and TRBJ1-4; D gene unclear. V gave up 4 bases and J gave up 8 bases, with 17 bases separating them. CDR1 is GTSNPN, CDR2 SVGIG, per germline (reference sequence). The CDR3 has 14 residues.

The V and J genes are TRBV27 and TRBJ2-1; perhaps TRBD2 as D (5 bases). Germline CDR1 MNHEY, CDR2 SMNVEV (reference sequence). CDR3 length equals 14 residues. Trimming took 5 bases from V and 10 from J, leaving 18 bases between them. The CDR3 sequence: CASSPWTRTSEQFF. The CDR3 coding sequence is TGTGCCAGCAGTCCATGGACTCGCACCAGCGAGCAGTTCTTC.

V and J are TRBV7-9 and TRBJ1-1; weak D call: TRBD1 (6 bases). The CDR3 runs 13 residues. The germline CDR1 and CDR2 sequences are SEHNR and FQNEAQ (reference sequence). The V and J ends lost 6 bases and 1 base respectively, with 9 bases between them. The CDR3 sequence is CASREQGNTEAFF. For the CDR3, the DNA is TGTGCCAGCAGAGAACAGGGGAACACTGAAGCTTTCTTT. Variable domain in full (rest from reference TRBV7-9 and TRBJ1-1): DTGVSQNPRHKITKRGQNVTFRCDPISEHNRLYWYRQTLGQGPEFLTYFQNEAQLEKSRLLSDRFSAERPKGSFSTLEIQRTEQGDSAMYLCASREQGNTEAFFGQGTRLTVV.